Presented here are 20 T cell receptor beta chains from one specimen sequenced in a study of blood T cells in healthy people across ages. Sample-barcoded 5' priming and a J-beta primer mix drove a second PCR of 7 to 11 cycles. TCRdb reanalysed the 5' RACE reads using MiXCR and keeps one entry per CDR3 protein. The sample shows about 670,000 distinct CDR3 sequences, roughly 41% of them seen only once. The sequencing input was blood. The receptors come from a man older than 75 in good health.

J is TRBJ2-5 and V is TRBV20-1, with 11 bases identical to TRBD2. V trimming: 4 bases; J trimming: 1 base; junction bases outside the gene matches: 2. This CDR3 is 14 amino acids long. Germline loops: CDR1 DFQATT, CDR2 SNEGSKA (reference sequence). Here the CDR3 DNA reads TGCAGTGCTATGACTAGCGGGGCCCAAGAGACCCAGTACTTC. Translation gives CSAMTSGAQETQYF.

This clonotype was found many times. The chain recombines TRBV25-1 with TRBJ2-7; possible D gene TRBD1, 5 bases. Per germline, CDR1 MGHDK and CDR2 SYGVNS. Between the trimmed V and J ends, which lost 8 bases and 3 bases, there was a span of 11 bases. The CDR3 is 12 amino acids. Here the CDR3 DNA reads TGTGCCAGCGGTCTGACAGACTACGAGCAGTACTTC. Its translation: CASGLTDYEQYF.

The chain combines TRBV6-2 or TRBV6-3 with TRBJ2-5; tentatively, D is TRBD2 (6 bases). V lost 5 bases to trimming and J lost 10 bases, with 11 bases between them. Germline values: CDR1 MNHEY, CDR2 SVGEGT. The CDR3 totals 11 residues. The CDR3 DNA reads as TGTGCCAGCAGTCTTGCGGGGTTCCAGTACTTC. This translates into CASSLAGFQYF.

The CDR3 loop is CASSSSGTGKTEAFF. For the CDR3, the DNA is TGTGCCAGCAGTTCTTCCGGGACAGGGAAAACTGAAGCTTTCTTT. The chain uses TRBV6-2 or TRBV6-3 and TRBJ1-1; 9 positions match TRBD1. CDR1 and CDR2 (germline): MNHEY, SVGEGT. The CDR3 is 15 residues long. Trimming removed 4 bases from V and 5 bases from J; junction bases left unmatched: 8.

This clonotype has more than one count but fewer than ten. The CDR3 spells CSARHSGTGGNIQYF. In DNA form, the CDR3 reads TGCAGTGCTAGACATTCCGGGACAGGGGGGAACATTCAGTACTTC. The chain carries TRBV20-1 and TRBJ2-4, with 11 bases lining up with TRBD1. This CDR3 is built from 15 residues. V lost 2 bases to trimming and J lost 7 bases; unmatched junction nucleotides: 7. Germline lookup yields CDR1 DFQATT and CDR2 SNEGSKA (reference sequence).

This clonotype showed up just a few times. This chain uses TRBV10-2 with TRBJ2-6; D call uncertain. Germline V gene lookup returns CDR1 WSHSY and CDR2 SAAADI. There are 16 residues in the CDR3. With 6 bases removed from V and 4 bases from J, the gap between germline ends came to 16 bases. For the CDR3, the DNA is TGCGCCAGCAGAATAGGAAAGCAATCCGGGGCCAACGTCCTGACTTTC. It is translated as CASRIGKQSGANVLTF.

This clonotype was observed a few times. V gene TRBV7-2 combines with J gene TRBJ2-1; maybe TRBD1 (6 bases). This CDR3 comprises 12 residues. In germline, CDR1 is SGHTA, CDR2 FQGNSA. The ends were cut back, 6 bases at V and 12 bases at J, with 15 bases in the middle. Here the CDR3 reads CASSRAGEGQFF. The CDR3 DNA is TGTGCCAGCAGTAGAGCAGGGGAAGGGCAGTTCTTC.

CDR3 DNA sequence: TGTGCCAGCAGTTGGGAGAGGGGCGCTGAAGCTTTCTTT. Translation gives CASSWERGAEAFF. The chain joins TRBV6-5 to TRBJ1-1; the D gene is possibly TRBD1 (5 bases). The CDR3 runs to 13 residues. Trimming took 4 bases from V and 6 from J, leaving 12 bases between them. In germline, CDR1 is MNHEY, CDR2 SVGAGI.

As regards this clonotype: This may come from a read error, since a much larger clone is one base off. The chain uses TRBV20-1 and TRBJ2-1; either TRBD1 or TRBD2 may fit D (5 bases each). CDR3 size: 12 residues. Germline V gives CDR1 DFQATT, CDR2 SNEGSKA (reference sequence). V lost 6 bases and J lost 4, with 10 bases in between. The CDR3 coding sequence is TGCAGTGCAAGGGACCTTTACAATGAGCAGTTCTTC. This encodes CSARDLYNEQFF.

J is TRBJ1-2 and V is TRBV7-6; D gene uncertain. V was pared by 1 base and J by 8 bases, with 8 bases between. The CDR3 has 12 residues. Germline V lookup: CDR1 SGHVS, CDR2 FNYEAQ. CDR3 sequence: CASSLDEVGYTF. The CDR3 bases are TGTGCCAGCAGCTTAGATGAAGTCGGCTACACCTTC. The complete variable domain, with remaining parts taken from reference TRBV7-6 and TRBJ1-2, reads GAGVSQSPRYKVTKRGQDVALRCDPISGHVSLYWYRQALGQGPEFLTYFNYEAQQDKSGLPNDRFSAERPEGSISTLTIQRTEQRDSAMYRCASSLDEVGYTFGSGTRLTVV.

There are many counts of this clonotype. The chain joins TRBV5-1 to TRBJ1-6, with 7 bases matching TRBD1. The J segment lost 6 bases and the V segment lost 4 bases, leaving 4 bases of the junction unmatched. The germline V gene encodes CDR1 SGHRS and CDR2 YFSETQ. The CDR3 totals 14 residues. The CDR3 loop is CASSRDSSNSPLHF. The CDR3 DNA follows: TGCGCCAGCAGCCGGGACAGTAGTAATTCACCCCTCCACTTT.

The chain has TRBV20-1 and TRBJ2-3; D is unresolved. The length of the CDR3 is 14 residues. The ends were cut back, 0 bases at V and 6 bases at J, with 13 bases in the middle. Germline lookup yields CDR1 DFQATT and CDR2 SNEGSKA (reference sequence). The CDR3 protein is CSARDSKPPDTQYF. CDR3 coding DNA: TGCAGTGCTAGAGACTCGAAACCACCCGATACGCAGTATTTT.

This clonotype has a handful of counts. The rearrangement joins TRBV20-1 to TRBJ2-1; a possible D gene is TRBD2 (6 bases). Trimming left V 3 bases short and J 10 bases short, with 10 bases between. The germline CDR1 and CDR2 sequences are DFQATT and SNEGSKA (reference sequence). The CDR3 is 11 residues long. In DNA form, the CDR3 reads TGCAGTGCTAGCTATCTAGCGGAGCAGTTCTTC. This translates into CSASYLAEQFF.

The rearrangement links TRBV20-1 to TRBJ2-5; 10 positions match TRBD1. Matching the DNA end better, TRBJ2-7 makes the J call doubtful. The CDR3 is 14 amino acids. CDR1 is DFQATT and CDR2 is SNEGSKA in the germline V gene (reference sequence). As DNA, the CDR3 is TGCAGTGCTAAGTCCAGGGGACAGGGGAACGAGCAGTACTTC. It yields the protein CSAKSRGQGNEQYF.

V gene TRBV3-1 combines with J gene TRBJ1-5; a possible D gene is TRBD1 (5 bases). Germline V gene lookup returns CDR1 LGHDT and CDR2 YNNKEL (reference sequence). The V end lost 1 base, the J end lost 1 base, and 8 bases lay between the germline ends. The CDR3 contains 15 residues. CDR3 sequence: CASSQAGTSNQPQHF. CDR3 bases: TGTGCCAGCAGCCAAGCAGGGACGAGCAATCAGCCCCAGCATTTT.

This clonotype was detected ten times or more. This chain connects TRBV4-2 to TRBJ2-5; 13 bases fit TRBD2. Germline loops: CDR1 LGHNA, CDR2 YNFKEQ. V was pared by 4 bases and J by 2 bases, with 4 bases of the junction left unmatched. The CDR3 is made up of 16 amino acids. The CDR3 here is CASSRPGLAGQETQYF. The CDR3 nucleotides are TGTGCCAGCAGCCGCCCGGGACTAGCGGGACAAGAGACCCAGTACTTC.

As for this clonotype: This clone may be a read error of a much larger clone one base away. The chain couples TRBV7-2 to TRBJ2-3; either TRBD1 or TRBD2 may supply D (5 bases each). V was cut by 3 bases and J by 4 bases, with 14 bases left in between. The CDR3 totals 15 residues. Germline CDR1 reads SGHTA; CDR2 reads FQGNSA. The CDR3 DNA is TGTACCAGCAGCTTTCCCGGGGCGACCCCAGATACGCAGTATTTT. Translating it yields CTSSFPGATPDTQYF.

This clonotype was seen repeatedly, ten times or more. The chain combines TRBV2 with TRBJ2-7; 8 positions match TRBD1. This CDR3 contains 13 residues. V shed 6 bases and J 7 bases; nucleotides not matched to a gene: 8. The germline V gene has CDR1 SNHLY and CDR2 FYNNEI. This CDR3 is CASSQDRDGEQYF. The DNA for the CDR3 is TGTGCCAGCAGCCAGGACAGGGACGGGGAGCAGTACTTC.

This CDR3 reads CASSSTLGTNSPLHF. In DNA form, the CDR3 reads TGTGCCAGCAGTAGCACGTTAGGAACGAATTCACCCCTCCACTTT. This sequence joins TRBV2 and TRBJ1-6; D is unresolved. Germline V gene sequence: CDR1 SNHLY, CDR2 FYNNEI. The CDR3 is 15 amino acids. Trimming cost V 5 bases and J 7 bases, with 15 bases left between them.

The rearrangement links TRBV4-2 to TRBJ2-5; 13 bases agree with TRBD2. The length of the CDR3 is 19 residues. V was clipped by 1 base and J by 5 bases; unmatched bases: 13. Looked up from germline, CDR1 is LGHNA and CDR2 is YNFKEQ. In DNA form, the CDR3 reads TGTGCCAGCAGCCAAGGACTAGCGGGGGGCCGGGGCCCAACGGAGACCCAGTACTTC. Its protein product is CASSQGLAGGRGPTETQYF.